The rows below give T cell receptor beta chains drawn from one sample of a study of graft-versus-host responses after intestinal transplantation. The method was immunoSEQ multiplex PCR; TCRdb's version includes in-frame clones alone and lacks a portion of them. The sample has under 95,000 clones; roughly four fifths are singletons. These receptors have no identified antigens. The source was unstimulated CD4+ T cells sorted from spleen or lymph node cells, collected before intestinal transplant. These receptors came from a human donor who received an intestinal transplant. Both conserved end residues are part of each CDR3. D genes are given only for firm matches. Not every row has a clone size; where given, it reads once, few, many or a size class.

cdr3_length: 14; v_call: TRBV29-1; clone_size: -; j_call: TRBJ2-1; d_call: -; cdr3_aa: CSVKLRRSYNEQFF; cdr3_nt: TGCAGCGTTAAGCTCCGTCGATCCTACAATGAGCAGTTCTTC
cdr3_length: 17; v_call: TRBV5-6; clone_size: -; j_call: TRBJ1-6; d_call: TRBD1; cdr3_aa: CASSSGQGAFYNSPLHF; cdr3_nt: TGTGCCAGCAGCTCCGGGCAGGGGGCTTTCTATAATTCACCCCTCCACTTT
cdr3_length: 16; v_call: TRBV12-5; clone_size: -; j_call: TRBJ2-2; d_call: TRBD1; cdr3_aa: CASGLYTGGHTGELFF; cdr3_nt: TGTGCTAGTGGTTTATACACAGGGGGACACACCGGGGAGCTGTTTTTT
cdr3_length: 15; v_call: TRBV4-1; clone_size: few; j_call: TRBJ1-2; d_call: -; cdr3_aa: CASSQDYRSYYGYTF; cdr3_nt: TGCGCCAGCAGCCAAGATTACAGAAGCTACTATGGCTACACCTTC
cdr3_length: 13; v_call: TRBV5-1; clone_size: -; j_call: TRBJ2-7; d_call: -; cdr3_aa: CASSLSPLVEQYF; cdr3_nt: TGCGCCAGCAGCTTGTCCCCACTAGTCGAGCAGTACTTC
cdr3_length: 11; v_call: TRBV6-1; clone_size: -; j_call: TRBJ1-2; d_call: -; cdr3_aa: CASSPLYGYTF; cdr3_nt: TGTGCCAGCAGTCCCCTCTATGGCTACACCTTC
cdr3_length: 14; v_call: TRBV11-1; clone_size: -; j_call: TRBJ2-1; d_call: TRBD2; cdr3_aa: CASSPSGWNNEQFF; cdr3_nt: TGTGCCAGCAGCCCTAGCGGGTGGAACAATGAGCAGTTCTTC
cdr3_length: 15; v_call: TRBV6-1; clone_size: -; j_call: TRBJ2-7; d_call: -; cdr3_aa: CASSERGSNTYEQYF; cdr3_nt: TGTGCCAGCAGTGAACGGGGGAGTAATACCTACGAGCAGTACTTC
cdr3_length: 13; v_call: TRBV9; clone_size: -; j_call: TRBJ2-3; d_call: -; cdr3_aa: CASSQSFADTQYF; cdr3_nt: TGTGCCAGCAGCCAGTCCTTTGCAGATACGCAGTATTTT
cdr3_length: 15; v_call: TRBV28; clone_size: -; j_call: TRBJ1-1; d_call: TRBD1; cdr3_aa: CASRMTGGLNTEAFF; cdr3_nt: TGTGCCAGCAGGATGACAGGGGGCTTGAACACTGAAGCTTTCTTT
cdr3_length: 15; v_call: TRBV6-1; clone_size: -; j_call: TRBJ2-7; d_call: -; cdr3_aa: CASSDPVFQIYEQYF; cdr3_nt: TGTGCCAGCAGTGACCCGGTGTTCCAAATCTACGAGCAGTACTTC
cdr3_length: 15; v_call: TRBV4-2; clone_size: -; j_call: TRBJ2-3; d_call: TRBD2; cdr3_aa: CASSRGTSGGDTQYF; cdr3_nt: TGTGCCAGCAGCCGCGGGACTAGCGGGGGGGATACGCAGTATTTT
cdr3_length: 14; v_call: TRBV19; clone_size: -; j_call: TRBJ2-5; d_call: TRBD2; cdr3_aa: CASIGGVGQETQYF; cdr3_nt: TGTGCCAGTATCGGGGGGGTAGGGCAAGAGACCCAGTACTTC
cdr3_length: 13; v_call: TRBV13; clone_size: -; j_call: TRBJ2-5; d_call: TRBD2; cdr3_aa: CASRLAGGETQYF; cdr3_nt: TGTGCCAGCAGATTAGCGGGAGGGGAGACCCAGTACTTC
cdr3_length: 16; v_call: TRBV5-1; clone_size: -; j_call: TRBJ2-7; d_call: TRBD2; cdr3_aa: CASSSQLAASPYEQYF; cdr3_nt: TGCGCCAGCAGCAGCCAACTAGCGGCTTCTCCCTACGAGCAGTACTTC
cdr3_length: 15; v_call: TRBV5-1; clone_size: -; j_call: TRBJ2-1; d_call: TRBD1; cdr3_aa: CASSVGGQDYNEQFF; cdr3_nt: TGCGCCAGCAGCGTTGGGGGACAGGACTACAATGAGCAGTTCTTC
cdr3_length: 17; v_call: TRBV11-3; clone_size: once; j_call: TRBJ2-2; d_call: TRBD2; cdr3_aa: CASSLGPLAGGTGELFF; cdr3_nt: TGTGCCAGCAGCTTAGGTCCCCTAGCGGGAGGGACCGGGGAGCTGTTTTTT
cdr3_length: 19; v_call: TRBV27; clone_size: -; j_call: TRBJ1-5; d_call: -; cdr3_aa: CASSTRRWGGPASNQPQHF; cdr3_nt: TGTGCCAGCAGTACAAGGCGGTGGGGGGGCCCGGCGAGCAATCAGCCCCAGCATTTT
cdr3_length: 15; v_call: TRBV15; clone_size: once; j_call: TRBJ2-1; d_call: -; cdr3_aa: CATSRGGEGDNEQFF; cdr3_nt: TGTGCCACCAGCAGAGGCGGGGAAGGGGACAATGAGCAGTTCTTC
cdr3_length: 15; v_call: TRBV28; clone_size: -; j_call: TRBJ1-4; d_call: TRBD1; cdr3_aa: CASSNNRGGNEKLFF; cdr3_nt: TGTGCCAGCAGTAATAACAGGGGGGGAAATGAAAAACTGTTTTTT
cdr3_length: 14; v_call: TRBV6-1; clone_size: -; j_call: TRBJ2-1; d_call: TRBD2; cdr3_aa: CASRLADTLHEQFF; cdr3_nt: TGTGCCAGTCGACTAGCGGATACCCTCCATGAGCAGTTCTTC
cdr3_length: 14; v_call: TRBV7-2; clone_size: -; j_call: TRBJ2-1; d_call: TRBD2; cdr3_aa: CASSLGLAGNEQFF; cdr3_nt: TGTGCCAGCAGCCTGGGACTAGCGGGAAATGAGCAGTTCTTC
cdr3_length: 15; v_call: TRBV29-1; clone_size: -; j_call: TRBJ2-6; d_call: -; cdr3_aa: CSVGIASSGANVLTF; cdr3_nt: TGCAGCGTCGGGATCGCTTCCTCTGGGGCCAACGTCCTGACTTTC
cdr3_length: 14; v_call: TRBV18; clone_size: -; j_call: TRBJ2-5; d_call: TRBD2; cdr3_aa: CASSPLAGEETQYF; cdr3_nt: TGTGCCAGCTCACCACTAGCGGGAGAAGAGACCCAGTACTTC
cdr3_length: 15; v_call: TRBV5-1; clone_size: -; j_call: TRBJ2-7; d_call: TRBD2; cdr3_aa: CASSLGGEGRYEQYF; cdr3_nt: TGCGCCAGCAGCTTGGGCGGGGAGGGCCGTTACGAGCAGTACTTC
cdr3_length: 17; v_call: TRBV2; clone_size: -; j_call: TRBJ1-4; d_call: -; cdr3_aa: CASRRTASFSLNEKLFF; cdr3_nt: TGTGCCAGCAGAAGGACAGCATCCTTCTCCCTTAATGAAAAACTGTTTTTT
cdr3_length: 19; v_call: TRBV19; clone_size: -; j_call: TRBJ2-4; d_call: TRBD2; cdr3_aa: CASSIGAGRGAPAKNIQYF; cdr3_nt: TGTGCCAGTAGTATAGGAGCAGGGCGGGGGGCTCCAGCCAAAAACATTCAGTACTTC
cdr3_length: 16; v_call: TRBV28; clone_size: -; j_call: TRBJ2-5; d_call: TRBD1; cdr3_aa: CASRTGTGLGEETQYF; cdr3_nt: TGTGCCAGCAGGACCGGGACAGGGTTGGGGGAAGAGACCCAGTACTTC
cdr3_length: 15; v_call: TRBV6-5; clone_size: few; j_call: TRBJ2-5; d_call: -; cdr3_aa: CASRAYTKGRETQYF; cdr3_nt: TGTGCCAGCAGGGCTTACACCAAGGGGAGGGAGACCCAGTACTTC
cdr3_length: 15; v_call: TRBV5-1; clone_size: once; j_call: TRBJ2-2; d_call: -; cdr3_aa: CASSRGSANTGELFF; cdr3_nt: TGCGCCAGCAGCCGCGGGTCCGCGAACACCGGGGAGCTGTTTTTT
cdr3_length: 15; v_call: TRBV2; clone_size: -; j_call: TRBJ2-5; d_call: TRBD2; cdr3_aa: CASSRDSGGQETQYF; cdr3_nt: TGTGCCAGCAGTCGGGACAGCGGGGGGCAAGAGACCCAGTACTTC
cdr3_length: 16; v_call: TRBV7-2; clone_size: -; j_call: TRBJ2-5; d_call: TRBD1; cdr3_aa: CASSLRTGNTQETQYF; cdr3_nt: TGTGCCAGCAGCCTAAGGACAGGTAACACTCAAGAGACCCAGTACTTC
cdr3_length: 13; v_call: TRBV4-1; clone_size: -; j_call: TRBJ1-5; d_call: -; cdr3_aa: CASSQVSGGPQHF; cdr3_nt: TGCGCCAGCAGCCAAGTTTCGGGGGGCCCCCAGCATTTT
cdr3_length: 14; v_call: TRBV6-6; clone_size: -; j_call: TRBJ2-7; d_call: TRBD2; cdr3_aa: CASSSIGGSGEQYF; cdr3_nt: TGTGCCAGCAGTAGTATAGGCGGGAGCGGCGAGCAGTACTTC